This is a list of T cell receptor beta chains from one sample in a study of blood T cell repertoires in COVID-19. The assay was immunoSEQ multiplex PCR, and TCRdb's table has in-frame clones only and misses some. The table shows over 100,000 clones, with about 90% occurring only once. Specimen: peripheral blood. The source of these receptors is a man aged 50-59 years with active COVID-19. Each CDR3 is given with its conserved first and last residue. The D gene is left open where the match is weak. Size is stated for part of the rows, as once, few or many counts, or as a class when the clone is expanded.

TRBV12-3/TRBV12-4	NA	TRBJ1-2	NA	CASSPDRIYGYTF	TGTGCCAGCAGTCCGGACAGAATCTATGGCTACACCTTC
TRBV19	TRBD1	TRBJ1-4	NA	CASSISTGTGYEKLFF	TGTGCCAGTAGTATTAGTACCGGGACAGGGTACGAAAAACTGTTTTTT
TRBV18	NA	TRBJ2-1	once	CASSLTSLAYNEQFF	TGTGCCAGCTCACTGACCAGCCTAGCCTACAATGAGCAGTTCTTC
TRBV18	NA	TRBJ1-1	once	CASSPVAGAPNTEAFF	TGTGCCAGCTCACCGGTTGCGGGGGCACCGAACACTGAAGCTTTCTTT
TRBV29-1	TRBD1	TRBJ1-1	NA	CSVPGQGSLTTEAFF	TGCAGCGTTCCGGGACAGGGGTCTCTAACGACTGAAGCTTTCTTT
TRBV2	NA	TRBJ2-3	NA	CASSGGVSTDTQYF	TGTGCCAGCAGTGGGGGGGTTAGCACAGATACGCAGTATTTT
TRBV15	NA	TRBJ1-1	NA	CATSTRQTMREAFF	TGTGCCACCAGCACCAGACAGACCATGAGAGAAGCTTTCTTT
TRBV5-1	TRBD1	TRBJ2-5	NA	CASSFYKGQGKETQYF	TGCGCCAGCAGCTTCTACAAGGGACAGGGTAAAGAGACCCAGTACTTC
TRBV27	NA	TRBJ2-3	NA	CASRMGGVGNTQYF	TGTGCCAGTCGCATGGGCGGGGTGGGTAATACGCAGTATTTT
TRBV30	TRBD2	TRBJ2-5	NA	CAWSLKAGGETQYF	TGTGCCTGGAGTCTAAAAGCGGGGGGGGAGACCCAGTACTTC
TRBV3-1/TRBV3-2	NA	TRBJ1-2	NA	CASRMSGGGSGYTF	TGTGCCAGCAGGATGTCCGGGGGGGGCTCTGGCTACACCTTC
TRBV6-2/TRBV6-3	NA	TRBJ1-5	NA	CASSFRDKNQPQHF	TGTGCCAGCAGTTTCCGGGACAAGAATCAGCCCCAGCATTTT
TRBV7-7	TRBD2	TRBJ2-3	NA	CASSKSGLDAADTQYF	TGTGCCAGCAGCAAGAGCGGACTAGATGCGGCAGATACGCAGTATTTT
TRBV7-9	TRBD1	TRBJ1-3	NA	CASSPKPRQGPGNTIYF	TGTGCCAGCAGCCCCAAGCCACGACAGGGACCTGGAAACACCATATATTTT